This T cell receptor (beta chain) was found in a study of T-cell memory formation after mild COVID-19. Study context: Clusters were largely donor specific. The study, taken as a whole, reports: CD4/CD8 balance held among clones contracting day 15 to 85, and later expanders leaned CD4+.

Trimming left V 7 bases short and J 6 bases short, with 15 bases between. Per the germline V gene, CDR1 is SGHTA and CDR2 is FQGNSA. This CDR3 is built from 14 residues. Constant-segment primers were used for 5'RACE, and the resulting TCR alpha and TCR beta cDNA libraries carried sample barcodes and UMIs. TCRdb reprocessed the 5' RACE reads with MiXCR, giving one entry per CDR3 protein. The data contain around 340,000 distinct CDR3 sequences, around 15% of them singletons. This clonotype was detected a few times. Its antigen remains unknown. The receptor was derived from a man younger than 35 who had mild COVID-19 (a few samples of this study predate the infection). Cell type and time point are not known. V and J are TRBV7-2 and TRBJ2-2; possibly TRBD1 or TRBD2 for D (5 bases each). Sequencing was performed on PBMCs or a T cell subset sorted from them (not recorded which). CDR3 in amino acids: CASTRDPLSGELFF. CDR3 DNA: TGTGCCAGCACAAGGGACCCCCTCTCCGGGGAGCTGTTTTTT. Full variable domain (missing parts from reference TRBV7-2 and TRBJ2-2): GAGVSQSPSNKVTEKGKDVELRCDPISGHTALYWYRQSLGQGLEFLIYFQGNSAPDKSGLPSDRFSAERTGGSVSTLTIQRTQQEDSAVYLCASTRDPLSGELFFGEGSRLTVL.